The clone carrying this TCR beta chain appeared many times. Preparing the TCRbeta library involved the use of unique molecular identifiers. MiXCR, applied by TCRdb to the PCR reads, yields one record per CDR3 protein. The profile shows about 240,000 distinct CDR3 sequences, around 12% of them singletons. These data are taken from a study of T-cell reconstitution after alpha-beta-depleted transplantation in children. The CDR3 has 17 amino acids. With 4 bases clipped from V and 0 bases from J, the junction kept 6 bases outside the gene matches. Germline CDR1 is SGHRS and CDR2 is YFSETQ. This chain uses TRBV5-1 with TRBJ1-3; 11 bases line up with TRBD1. The receptor's source is a human donor who donated a stem cell graft to a child with acute lymphoblastic leukemia. The sample consisted of PBMCs from the stem cell graft donor, taken from the stem cell graft. The DNA of the CDR3 is TGCGCCAGCAGCGCGGGACAGGGGGGAAACTCTGGAAACACCATATATTTT. This codes for CASSAGQGGNSGNTIYF.